The present T cell receptor (beta chain) was sequenced within a study of Tregs in tolerant kidney transplant recipients (dated by TCRdb to about 2019). Notes on the research overall: The transplants used related donors along with nonmyeloablative bone marrow transplantation, and in the human trials mixed chimerism was transient. Before combined kidney and bone marrow transplantation, this study identified donor-specific regulatory T cells using TCRbeta sequencing and then followed those same cells after transplant.

General findings and caveats noted by the study authors: Donor-specific Treg expansion was found to exceed global Treg expansion in tolerant patients, suggesting antigen-driven rather than nonspecific expansion. Biological reproducibility was not examined directly, but technical replication error appeared to be minimal. For some patients, the PCR primers changed as time went on, which meant samples from those patients could not be compared with one another at the nucleotide level. Because the study included only a small number of patients, the results must be confirmed in larger populations and under other immunosuppression protocols. The most biologically relevant and donor-specific TCRbeta repertoire appeared to be identified by expanding Tregs with activated donor B cells.

For TCRbeta CDR3 sequencing, genomic DNA was extracted from sorted cells using the QIAGEN DNeasy Blood and Tissue Kit. Through immunoSEQ, high-throughput TCRbeta CDR3 sequencing was done commercially, including PCR amplification with internal controls and bias correction. Concerning the study's data processing: Unique productive TCRbeta sequences were defined by CDR3 nucleotide sequence where primers matched, and otherwise by CDR3 amino acid sequence together with Vbeta and Jbeta genes. Donor-reactive sequences were defined as at least 5-fold expanded in CFSE-low cells versus unstimulated cells, with frequency of at least 0.01% in CFSE-low cells. Jensen-Shannon divergence, calculated on the top 100 TCRbeta sequences ranked by frequency, was used to quantify repertoire divergence. When a sample had multiple sequencing runs, each run was corrected for sorting error separately and the runs were then pooled. Not all clones reach the TCRdb copy of this immuneACCESS table, which keeps in-frame sequences only. Checked studies attribute under half of the gap to unresolved V genes and leave the rest unexplained. V and J calls and clone size are those listed in that table; D and trimming were worked out from the DNA. The sample yields over 15,000 clones; around 53% were counted once. The top ten clones comprise 3% to 4% of the sample.

The time point label on this specimen signifies: blood sample drawn before combined kidney and bone marrow transplant. For bulk CFSE mixed lymphocyte reactions, CFSE-labeled recipient PBMCs were cocultured for five to six days with irradiated donor PBMCs and were then stained for CD3/CD4/CD8 and FACS-sorted. The patients were a few recipients of combined kidney and bone marrow transplants from the ITN036ST trial, and samples were available only from these trial subjects. Healthy control blood was separated into PBMCs by Ficoll density gradient and cryopreserved, and patient PBMCs were collected both before and after transplant. Germline trimming amounts to 5 bases on V and 6 bases on J, with 6 as the count of junction bases outside the gene matches. The germline V gene (reference sequence) provides CDR1 MNHEY and CDR2 SMNVEV. The CDR3 contains 14 residues, cysteine and phenylalanine counted. Of all the DNA, just the CDR3 is kept, 42 bases in frame from base 1.

Worth noting for this clone: The antigen it recognizes is unknown. No much larger clone exists at a distance of one base, and base qualities are not known.

The V and J segments used are TRBV27 and TRBJ2-7, and 11 junction bases match TRBD2. This sample comprised CD4+ T cells from blood cultured with allogeneic cells, obtained before the transplant. The TCR sequence derives from a human patient who received a combined kidney and bone marrow transplant. The nucleotides are TGTGCCAGCAGTCGACTAGCGGGAACCGGCGAGCAGTACTTC. Its protein is CASSRLAGTGEQYF.